This TCR beta chain originates from a study of T cell repertoires in cytomegalovirus infection (dated by TCRdb to 2018 to 2020). Concerning the study at large: Peptide stimulations targeted recently identified HLA-C-restricted CMV epitopes, whose presentation resists viral immunomodulation, together with well-studied HLA-B-restricted epitopes. Because public TCR beta signatures pointed to carriage of CMV infection together with the matching HLA type, the HLA type of each donor mattered for the analysis. General study outcomes and caveats: The ex vivo response was dominated by HLA-C-restricted CMV-specific TCR beta clonotypes, which also provided the single most frequent clonotype in two of eight donors. In both this cohort and an independent cohort of 350 to 400 donors, the cumulative frequency of public TCR beta family members distinguished carriers of CMV infection plus the relevant HLA type.

From cysteine to phenylalanine, the CDR3 is 14 amino acids long. Of the read, only the CDR3 DNA is kept; its 42 bases are in frame from base 1. CDR1 SEHNR and CDR2 FQNEAQ are derived from the germline V gene (reference sequence). Relative to germline, V is missing 7 bases and J is missing 1 base, with 6 bases of the junction outside any gene match. Concerning this clonotype: Its antigen remains undetermined. Base qualities are not at hand, and no much larger clone is one base apart.

Sequencer: Illumina HiSeq 1500. TCRdb applied fastp at Q25 and MiXCR to the public reads, then kept only in-frame beta chains. Records with the same CDR3 protein are collapsed into one entry carrying the most frequent genes and DNA. The sample table contains roughly 180,000 distinct CDR3 sequences; only one count was recorded for about 22% of them. 25% of the sample belongs to the ten largest clones. The sample's treatment or condition label, in plain terms: in vitro stimulation with specific CMV peptide epitopes to enrich CMV-specific T cells. The rearranged chain carries TRBV7-9 and TRBJ1-1, and TRBD1 aligns with 7 junction nucleotides. The starting material was CD8+ T cells from cultured PBMCs, obtained from culture after CMV antigen stimulation. The clonotype comes from a human donor in good health (CMV status not recorded). Some clones in this sample may be carry-over from other donors' samples. The bases read TGTGCCAGCACCAGGGACAGCGGGAACACTGAAGCTTTCTTT. Its translation reads: CASTRDSGNTEAFF.